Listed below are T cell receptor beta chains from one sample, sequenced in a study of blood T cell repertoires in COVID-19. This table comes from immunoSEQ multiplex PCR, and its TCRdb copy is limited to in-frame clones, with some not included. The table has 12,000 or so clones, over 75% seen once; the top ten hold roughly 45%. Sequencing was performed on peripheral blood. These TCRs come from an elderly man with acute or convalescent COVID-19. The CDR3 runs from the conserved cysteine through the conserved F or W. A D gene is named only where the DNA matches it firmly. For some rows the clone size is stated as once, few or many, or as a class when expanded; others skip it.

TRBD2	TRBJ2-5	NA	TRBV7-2	CASSLSGGGLAETQYF	TGTGCCAGCAGCTTATCCGGTGGGGGACTAGCGGAGACCCAGTACTTC
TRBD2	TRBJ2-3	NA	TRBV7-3	CASSKASGGWDTQYF	TGTGCCAGCAGCAAGGCTAGCGGGGGTTGGGATACGCAGTATTTT
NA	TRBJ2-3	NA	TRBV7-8	CASSLAFTDTQYF	TGTGCCAGCAGCTTAGCCTTCACAGATACGCAGTATTTT
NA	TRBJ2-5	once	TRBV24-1	CATSKPGHQETQYF	TGTGCCACCAGTAAACCGGGACATCAAGAGACCCAGTACTTC
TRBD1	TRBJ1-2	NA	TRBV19	CASSVLPGTGANYGYTF	TGTGCCAGTAGTGTGCTCCCTGGGACAGGGGCTAACTATGGCTACACCTTC
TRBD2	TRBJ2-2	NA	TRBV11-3	CASSPYSGGPTGELFF	TGTGCCAGCAGCCCCTACAGCGGGGGGCCGACCGGGGAGCTGTTTTTT
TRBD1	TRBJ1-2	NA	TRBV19	CASSMGQTDYGYTF	TGTGCCAGTAGTATGGGACAGACCGACTATGGCTACACCTTC
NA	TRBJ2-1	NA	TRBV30	CAWNLISNEQFF	TGTGCCTGGAACCTAATAAGCAATGAGCAGTTCTTC
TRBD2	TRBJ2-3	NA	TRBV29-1	CSVEASGGLDTQYF	TGCAGCGTTGAAGCTAGCGGGGGTCTAGATACGCAGTATTTT
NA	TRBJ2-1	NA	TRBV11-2	CASSQNHNEQFF	TGTGCCAGCAGCCAAAATCACAATGAGCAGTTCTTC
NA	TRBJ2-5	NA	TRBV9	CASSVAPGHEETQYF	TGTGCCAGCAGCGTAGCTCCAGGACATGAGGAGACCCAGTACTTC
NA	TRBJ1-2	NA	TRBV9	CASSVDFGEEGPYNYGYTF	TGTGCCAGCAGCGTAGATTTTGGTGAGGAGGGGCCCTATAACTATGGCTACACCTTC
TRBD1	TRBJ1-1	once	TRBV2	CASIGTVRGSPEAFF	TGTGCCAGCATCGGGACAGTTCGAGGATCCCCTGAAGCTTTCTTT
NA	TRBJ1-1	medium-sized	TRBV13	CASSGETEAFF	TGTGCCAGCAGCGGGGAGACTGAAGCTTTCTTT
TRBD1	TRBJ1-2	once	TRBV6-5	CASSQGANYGYTF	TGTGCCAGCAGCCAGGGGGCTAACTATGGCTACACCTTC
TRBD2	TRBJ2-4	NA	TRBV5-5	CASSLTSGSNIQYF	TGTGCCAGCAGCTTGACTAGCGGGTCAAACATTCAGTACTTC
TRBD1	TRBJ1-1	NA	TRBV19	CASGDRVNTEAFF	TGTGCCAGTGGGGACAGGGTGAACACTGAAGCTTTCTTT
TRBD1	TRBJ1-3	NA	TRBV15	CATSRGSDRGISGNTIYF	TGTGCCACCAGCAGAGGTTCGGACAGGGGGATCTCTGGAAACACCATATATTTT
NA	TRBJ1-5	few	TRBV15	CATSRGQLNQPQHF	TGTGCCACCAGCAGAGGACAGCTTAATCAGCCCCAGCATTTT
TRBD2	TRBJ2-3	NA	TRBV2	CASRSASGGRSTDTQYF	TGTGCCAGCCGGTCGGCTAGCGGGGGGCGAAGCACAGATACGCAGTATTTT
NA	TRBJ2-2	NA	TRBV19	CASSTSTEYGELFF	TGTGCCAGTAGTACTTCAACAGAGTACGGGGAGCTGTTTTTT
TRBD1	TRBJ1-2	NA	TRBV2	CASSERQGAVYGYTF	TGTGCCAGCAGTGAGCGACAGGGGGCAGTGTATGGCTACACCTTC
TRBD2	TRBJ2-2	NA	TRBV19	CASTPGEGNTGELFF	TGTGCCAGTACCCCCGGGGAGGGGAACACCGGGGAGCTGTTTTTT
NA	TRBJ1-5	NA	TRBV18	CASSPLADNQPQHF	TGTGCCAGCTCACCACTGGCAGATAATCAGCCCCAGCATTTT
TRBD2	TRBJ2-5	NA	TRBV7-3	CASSPLTSGVETQYF	TGTGCCAGCAGCCCCCTGACTAGCGGGGTGGAGACCCAGTACTTC
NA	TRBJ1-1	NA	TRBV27	CASGPDTEAFF	TGTGCCAGCGGGCCGGACACTGAAGCTTTCTTT
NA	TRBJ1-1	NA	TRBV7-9	CASSQKGGGAEAFF	TGTGCCAGCAGCCAAAAAGGCGGGGGGGCTGAAGCTTTCTTT
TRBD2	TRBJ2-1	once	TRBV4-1	CASSQGLVAGVNEQFF	TGCGCCAGCAGCCAAGGTCTTGTAGCGGGGGTTAATGAGCAGTTCTTC
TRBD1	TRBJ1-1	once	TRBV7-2	CASSLDRVNTEAFF	TGTGCCAGCAGCCTGGACAGGGTGAACACTGAAGCTTTCTTT
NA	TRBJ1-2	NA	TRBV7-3	CASSLTEGVGYTF	TGTGCCAGCAGCTTAACGGAGGGTGTTGGCTACACCTTC
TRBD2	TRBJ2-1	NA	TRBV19	CASSPWDYSRAGSNEQFF	TGTGCCAGTAGTCCCTGGGACTATTCGAGGGCAGGGAGTAATGAGCAGTTCTTC
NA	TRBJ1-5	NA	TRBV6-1	CASSELGAMGNQPQHF	TGTGCCAGCAGTGAGCTGGGGGCCATGGGCAATCAGCCCCAGCATTTT
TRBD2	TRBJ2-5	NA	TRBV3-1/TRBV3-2	CASKGTGGAWKTQYF	TGTGCCAGCAAGGGGACGGGGGGGGCCTGGAAGACCCAGTACTTC
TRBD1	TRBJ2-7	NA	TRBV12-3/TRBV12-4	CASSSRQGNEQYF	TGTGCCAGCAGTTCAAGACAGGGGAACGAGCAGTACTTC
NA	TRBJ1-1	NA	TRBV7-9	CASSPQGNTEAFF	TGTGCCAGCAGTCCTCAGGGGAACACTGAAGCTTTCTTT
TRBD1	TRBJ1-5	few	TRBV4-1	CASSQRTGNQPQHF	TGCGCCAGCAGCCAAAGGACAGGGAATCAGCCCCAGCATTTT
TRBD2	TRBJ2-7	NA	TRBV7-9	CASSKPGLLENEQYF	TGTGCCAGCAGCAAACCGGGACTACTAGAGAACGAGCAGTACTTC
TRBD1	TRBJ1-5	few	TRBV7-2	CASSSDRGQPQHF	TGTGCCAGCAGCTCGGACAGGGGGCAGCCCCAGCATTTT
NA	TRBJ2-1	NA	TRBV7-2	CASSLNGAGNYNEQFF	TGTGCCAGCAGCTTAAACGGGGCGGGGAACTACAATGAGCAGTTCTTC
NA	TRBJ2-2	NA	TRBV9	CASSVVNVRSSNTGELFF	TGTGCCAGCAGCGTAGTTAACGTCAGGTCGAGTAACACCGGGGAGCTGTTTTTT
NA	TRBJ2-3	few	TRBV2	CASSLMTGNTDTQYF	TGTGCCAGCAGTCTTATGACAGGAAACACAGATACGCAGTATTTT
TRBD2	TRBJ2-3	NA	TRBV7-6	CASSDTSGGSRDTQYF	TGTGCCAGCAGCGATACTAGCGGGGGGTCGAGAGATACGCAGTATTTT
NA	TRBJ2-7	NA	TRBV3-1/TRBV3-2	CASSPIVGLGEQYF	TGTGCCAGCAGCCCCATCGTGGGGCTGGGGGAGCAGTACTTC
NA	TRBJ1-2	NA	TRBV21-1	CASSKDVKGVRGYTF	TGTGCCAGCAGCAAAGATGTCAAGGGGGTACGGGGCTACACCTTC
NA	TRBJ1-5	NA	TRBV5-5	CASSLDWRTDQPQHF	TGTGCCAGCAGCTTGGACTGGAGGACGGACCAGCCCCAGCATTTT
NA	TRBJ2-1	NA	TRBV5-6	CASSLGGAQYNEQFF	TGTGCCAGCAGCCTTGGGGGGGCTCAGTACAATGAGCAGTTCTTC
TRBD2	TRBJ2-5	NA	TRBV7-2	CASSLGGRGWETQYF	TGTGCCAGCAGCTTAGGAGGGAGGGGCTGGGAGACCCAGTACTTC
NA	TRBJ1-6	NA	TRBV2	CASSELRGNSPLHF	TGTGCCAGCAGCGAACTAAGGGGGAATTCACCCCTCCACTTT
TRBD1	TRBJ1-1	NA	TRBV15	CATSRGQVLMNTEAFF	TGTGCCACCAGCCGGGGACAGGTACTCATGAACACTGAAGCTTTCTTT
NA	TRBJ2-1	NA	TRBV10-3	CAISESAGNDNEQFF	TGTGCCATCAGTGAGTCGGCGGGAAATGACAATGAGCAGTTCTTC
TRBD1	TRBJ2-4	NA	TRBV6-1	CASSEQPGQGTKNIQYF	TGTGCCAGCAGTGAACAACCGGGACAGGGAACCAAAAACATTCAGTACTTC
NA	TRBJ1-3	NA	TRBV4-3	CASSYFSGNRNTIYF	TGCGCCAGCAGCTACTTCTCCGGGAATAGAAACACCATATATTTT
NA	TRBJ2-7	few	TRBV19	CAGQGSGNEQYF	TGTGCCGGGCAAGGGAGCGGCAACGAGCAGTACTTC